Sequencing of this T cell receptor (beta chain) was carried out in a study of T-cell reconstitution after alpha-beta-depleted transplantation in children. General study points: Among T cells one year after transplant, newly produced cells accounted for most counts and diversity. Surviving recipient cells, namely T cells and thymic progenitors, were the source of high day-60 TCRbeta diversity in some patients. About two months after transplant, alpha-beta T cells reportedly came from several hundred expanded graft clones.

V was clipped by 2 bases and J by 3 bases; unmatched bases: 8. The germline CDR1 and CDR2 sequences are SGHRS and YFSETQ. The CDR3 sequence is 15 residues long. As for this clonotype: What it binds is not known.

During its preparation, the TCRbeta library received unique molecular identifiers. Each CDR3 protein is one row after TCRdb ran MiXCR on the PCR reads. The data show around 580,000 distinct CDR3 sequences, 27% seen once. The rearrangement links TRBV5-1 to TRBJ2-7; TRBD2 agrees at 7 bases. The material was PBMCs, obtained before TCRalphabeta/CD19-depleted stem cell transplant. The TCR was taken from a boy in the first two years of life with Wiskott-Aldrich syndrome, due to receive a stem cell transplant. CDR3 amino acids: CASSFLTGGLYEQYF. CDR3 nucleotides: TGCGCCAGCAGCTTTCTTACGGGAGGCCTCTACGAGCAGTACTTC. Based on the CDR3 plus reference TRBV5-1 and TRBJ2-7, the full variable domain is KAGVTQTPRYLIKTRGQQVTLSCSPISGHRSVSWYQQTPGQGLQFLFEYFSETQRNKGNFPGRFSGRQFSNSRSEMNVSTLELGDSALYLCASSFLTGGLYEQYFGPGTRLTVT.